The T cell receptor beta chain under discussion was sequenced for a study of blood T cell repertoires in COVID-19. Study details: Samples came from the United States, Italy and Spain, spanning acute and convalescent COVID-19. Nucleic acid was either cDNA or gDNA, and it came from T cells, B-cell-depleted T cells, or PBMCs.

Original handling: Amplified reference gene primers provided the basis for estimating nucleated cell counts. This table comes from immunoSEQ multiplex PCR, and its TCRdb copy is limited to in-frame clones, with some not included. V and J calls and clone size come straight from that table; D and trimming were deduced from the DNA. The table includes around 100,000 clones, 65% to 85% detected once. The V gene end was trimmed by 7 bases and the J gene end by 2 bases; junction bases not matched to a gene: 11. Germline-derived CDR1 and CDR2 are SNHLY and FYNNEI. The CDR3 is made up of 16 amino acids. The clonotype originates from a woman in her 70s with acute or convalescent COVID-19. The rearrangement links TRBV2 to TRBJ2-3, with 8 nucleotides matching TRBD2. Sequencing input: peripheral blood. CDR3 sequence (DNA): TGTGCCAGCACCCGGCGTGGCGGGGGGACCACAGATACGCAGTATTTT. The encoded protein is CASTRRGGGTTDTQYF.